Listed here are 3 T cell receptor beta chains from one sample, sequenced in a study of cytomegalovirus exposure and HLA in healthy donors. The PCR was carried out with 60 Vbeta primers and 13 Jbeta primers. TCRdb keeps only in-frame clones here, not all; method: immunoSEQ multiplex PCR. The profile covers 210,000 or so clones, with over 75% appearing a single time and about 0.47% taken by the ten largest. The specimen was PBMCs. The origin of the receptors is a boy aged 5-17 years in good health and CMV-seronegative.

The V gene is TRBV5-4, the J gene TRBJ2-1; no clear D gene. The V and J ends lost 4 bases and 0 bases respectively, with 11 bases between them. The CDR3 extends over 15 amino acids. The germline V gene has CDR1 SGHNT and CDR2 YYREEE (reference sequence). The CDR3 loop reads CASSTTSGSYNEQFF. CDR3 in DNA: TGTGCCAGCAGCACCACCTCGGGCTCCTACAATGAGCAGTTCTTC.

The gene calls are TRBV30 and TRBJ2-5; D is unresolved. The CDR3 is made up of 12 amino acids. With 4 bases removed from V and 1 base from J, the gap between germline ends came to 7 bases. CDR1 and CDR2 (germline): GTSNPN, SVGIG (reference sequence). Written as DNA, the CDR3 is TGTGCCTGGACCCCCTTCCAAGAGACCCAGTACTTC. Protein: CAWTPFQETQYF. The full variable domain, completed using reference TRBV30 and TRBJ2-5, is SQTIHQWPATLVQPVGSPLSLECTVEGTSNPNLYWYRQAAGRGLQLLFYSVGIGQISSEVPQNLSASRPQDRQFILSSKKLLLSDSGFYLCAWTPFQETQYFGPGTRLLVL.

This sequence joins TRBV2 and TRBJ1-2; 10 bases match TRBD1. Germline-derived CDR1 and CDR2 are SNHLY and FYNNEI. The CDR3 length is 14 residues. V lost 6 bases, J lost 6 bases, and 7 bases stayed unmatched. CDR3 region: CASRAETGGNGYTF. The CDR3 DNA reads TGTGCCAGCAGAGCAGAGACAGGGGGCAATGGCTACACCTTC.